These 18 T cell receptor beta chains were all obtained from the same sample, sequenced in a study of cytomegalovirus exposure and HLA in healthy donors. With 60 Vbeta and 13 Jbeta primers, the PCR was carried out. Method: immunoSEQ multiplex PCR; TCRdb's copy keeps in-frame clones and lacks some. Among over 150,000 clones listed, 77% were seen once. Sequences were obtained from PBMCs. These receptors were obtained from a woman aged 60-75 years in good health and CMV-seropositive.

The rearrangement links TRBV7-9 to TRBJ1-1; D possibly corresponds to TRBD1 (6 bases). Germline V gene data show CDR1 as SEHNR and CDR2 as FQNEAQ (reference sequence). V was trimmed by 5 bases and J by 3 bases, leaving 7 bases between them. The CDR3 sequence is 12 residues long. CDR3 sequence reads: CASSRGYTEAFF. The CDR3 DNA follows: TGTGCCAGCAGCAGGGGGTACACTGAAGCTTTCTTT.

The CDR3 region is CASSYPGDNYGYTF. DNA of the CDR3: TGTGCCAGCAGTTACCCGGGGGATAACTATGGCTACACCTTC. The rearrangement links TRBV28 to TRBJ1-2; weak D call: TRBD1 (5 bases). Trimming cost V 4 bases and J 1 base, with 10 bases left between them. This CDR3 region has 14 residues. Germline CDR1 and CDR2: MDHEN and SYDVKM.

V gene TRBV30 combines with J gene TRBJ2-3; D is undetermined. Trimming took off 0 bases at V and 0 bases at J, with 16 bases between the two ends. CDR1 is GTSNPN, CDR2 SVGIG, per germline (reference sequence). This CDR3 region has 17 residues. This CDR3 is CAWSVQIQAGSTDTQYF. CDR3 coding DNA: TGTGCCTGGAGTGTACAAATCCAGGCCGGCAGCACAGATACGCAGTATTTT.

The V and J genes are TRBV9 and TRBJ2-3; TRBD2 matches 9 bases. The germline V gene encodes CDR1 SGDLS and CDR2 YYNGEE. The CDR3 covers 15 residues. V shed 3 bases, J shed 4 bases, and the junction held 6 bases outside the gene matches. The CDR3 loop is CASSDSGRGADTQYF. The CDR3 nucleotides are TGTGCCAGCAGCGATAGCGGGAGAGGAGCAGATACGCAGTATTTT.

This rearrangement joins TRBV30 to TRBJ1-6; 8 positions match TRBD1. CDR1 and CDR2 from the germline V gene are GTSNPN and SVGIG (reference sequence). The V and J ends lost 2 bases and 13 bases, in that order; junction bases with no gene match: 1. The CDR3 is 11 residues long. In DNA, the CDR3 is TGTGCCTGGAGTCCAGGGGGCCCCCTCCACTTT. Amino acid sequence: CAWSPGGPLHF.

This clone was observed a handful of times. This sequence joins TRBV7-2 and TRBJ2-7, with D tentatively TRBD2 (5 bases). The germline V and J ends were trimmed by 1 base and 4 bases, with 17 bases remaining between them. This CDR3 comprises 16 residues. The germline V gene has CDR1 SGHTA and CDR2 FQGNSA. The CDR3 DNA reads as TGTGCCAGCAGCTTAGTGGCCGGGGTCGGCGAGTACGAGCAGTACTTC. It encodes CASSLVAGVGEYEQYF.

DNA of the CDR3: TGTGCCAGCCGGGCTCGGGGCACCGGGGAGCTGTTTTTT. Its protein is CASRARGTGELFF. The chain carries TRBV19 and TRBJ2-2; possible D gene TRBD2, 5 bases. The CDR3 loop spans 13 amino acids. V lost 9 bases and J 4 bases, leaving 12 bases between the germline ends. Germline values: CDR1 LNHDA, CDR2 SQIVND (reference sequence).

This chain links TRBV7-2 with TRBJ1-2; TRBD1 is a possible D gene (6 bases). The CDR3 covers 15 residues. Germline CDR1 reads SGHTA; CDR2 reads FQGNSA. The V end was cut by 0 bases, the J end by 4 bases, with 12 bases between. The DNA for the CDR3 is TGTGCCAGCAGCTTAGCAGGGGGTGTGATCTATGGCTACACCTTC. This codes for CASSLAGGVIYGYTF.

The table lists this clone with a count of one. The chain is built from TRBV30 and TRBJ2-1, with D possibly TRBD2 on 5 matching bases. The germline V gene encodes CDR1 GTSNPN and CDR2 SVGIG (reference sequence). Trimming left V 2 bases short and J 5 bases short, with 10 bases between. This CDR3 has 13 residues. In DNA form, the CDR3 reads TGTGCCTGGAGTACCGACGGGGACAATGAGCAGTTCTTC. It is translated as CAWSTDGDNEQFF.

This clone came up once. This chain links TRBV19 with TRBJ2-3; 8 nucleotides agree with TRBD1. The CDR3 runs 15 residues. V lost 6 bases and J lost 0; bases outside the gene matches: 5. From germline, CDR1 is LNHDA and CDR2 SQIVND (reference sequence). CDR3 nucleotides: TGTGCCAGTAGCCGGACAGGGATTAGCACAGATACGCAGTATTTT. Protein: CASSRTGISTDTQYF.

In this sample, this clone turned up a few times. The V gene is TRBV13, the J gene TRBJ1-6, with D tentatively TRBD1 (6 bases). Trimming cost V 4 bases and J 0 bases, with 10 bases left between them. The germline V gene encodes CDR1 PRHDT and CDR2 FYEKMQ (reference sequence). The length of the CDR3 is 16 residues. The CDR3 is CASSSTGLSYNSPLHF. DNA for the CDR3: TGTGCCAGCAGCTCCACAGGGCTCTCCTATAATTCACCCCTCCACTTT. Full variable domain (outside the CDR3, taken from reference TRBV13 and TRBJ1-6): AAGVIQSPRHLIKEKRETATLKCYPIPRHDTVYWYQQGPGQDPQFLISFYEKMQSDKGSIPDRFSAQQFSDYHSELNMSSLELGDSALYFCASSSTGLSYNSPLHFGNGTRLTVT.

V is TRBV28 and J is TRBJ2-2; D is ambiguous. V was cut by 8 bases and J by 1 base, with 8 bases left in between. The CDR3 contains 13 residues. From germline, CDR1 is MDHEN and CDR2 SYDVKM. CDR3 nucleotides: TGTGCCAGCGTTTCAGGGAACACCGGGGAGCTGTTTTTT. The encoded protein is CASVSGNTGELFF.

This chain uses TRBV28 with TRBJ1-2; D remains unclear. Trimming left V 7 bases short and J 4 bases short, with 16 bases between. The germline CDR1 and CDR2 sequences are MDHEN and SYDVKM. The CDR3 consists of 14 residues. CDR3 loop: CASIPSGKFYGYTF. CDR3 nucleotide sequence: TGTGCCAGCATCCCGTCCGGGAAGTTCTATGGCTACACCTTC.

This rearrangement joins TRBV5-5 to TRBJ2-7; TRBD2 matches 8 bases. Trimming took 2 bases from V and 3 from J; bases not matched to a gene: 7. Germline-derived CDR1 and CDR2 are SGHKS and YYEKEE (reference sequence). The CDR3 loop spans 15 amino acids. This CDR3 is CASSFGGLAGYEQYF. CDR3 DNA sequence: TGTGCCAGCAGCTTCGGTGGACTAGCAGGCTACGAGCAGTACTTC.

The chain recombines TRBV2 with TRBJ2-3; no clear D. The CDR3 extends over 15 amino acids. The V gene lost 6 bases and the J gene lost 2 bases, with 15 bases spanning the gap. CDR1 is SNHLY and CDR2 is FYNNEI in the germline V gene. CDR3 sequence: CASRLKGAPTDTQYF. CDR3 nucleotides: TGTGCCAGCAGACTAAAAGGCGCCCCCACAGATACGCAGTATTTT.

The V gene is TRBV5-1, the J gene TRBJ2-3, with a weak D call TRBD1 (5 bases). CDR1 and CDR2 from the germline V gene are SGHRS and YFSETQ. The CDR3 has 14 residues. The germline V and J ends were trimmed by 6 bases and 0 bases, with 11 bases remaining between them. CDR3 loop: CASKGNPSTDTQYF. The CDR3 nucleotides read TGCGCCAGCAAGGGGAACCCTAGCACAGATACGCAGTATTTT.

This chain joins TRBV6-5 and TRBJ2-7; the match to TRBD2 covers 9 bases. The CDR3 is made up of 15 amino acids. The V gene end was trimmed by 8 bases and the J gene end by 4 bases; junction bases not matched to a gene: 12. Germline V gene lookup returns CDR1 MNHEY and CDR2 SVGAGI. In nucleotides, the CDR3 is TGTGCCAGCCATACCCGGCGGGAGGGCCGATACGAGCAGTACTTC. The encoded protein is CASHTRREGRYEQYF.

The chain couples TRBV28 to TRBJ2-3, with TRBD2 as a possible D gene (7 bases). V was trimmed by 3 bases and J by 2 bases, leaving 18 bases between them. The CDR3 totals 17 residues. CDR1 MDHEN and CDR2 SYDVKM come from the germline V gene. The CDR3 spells CASSLVGGADLTDTQYF. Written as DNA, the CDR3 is TGTGCCAGCAGTTTGGTGGGGGGGGCTGACCTCACAGATACGCAGTATTTT.